These T cell receptor beta chains were read from a single sample in a study of blood T cell repertoires in COVID-19. Clones were sequenced by immunoSEQ multiplex PCR, and TCRdb holds only the in-frame ones, with some missing. The table has around 100,000 clones, 80% to 90% seen once. The specimen sequenced was PBMCs or T cells enriched from blood (not recorded which). The receptor source for this set is a woman aged 50 to 60 who had recovered from COVID-19. CDR3s include the opening cysteine and the closing phenylalanine or tryptophan. The D gene is left open where the match is weak. Some rows have no size entry. The others give once, few or many, or a class for an expanded clone.

TRBV2	NA	TRBJ1-4	NA	16	TGTGCCAGCAGTGAAGACCGGTGGAGGGGCCCCGCTCAACTGTTTTTT	CASSEDRWRGPAQLFF
TRBV7-9	NA	TRBJ1-1	NA	13	TGTGCCAGCAGCTTAATGCCAGGGGAAGAAGCTTTCTTT	CASSLMPGEEAFF
TRBV15	NA	TRBJ2-3	TRBD2	20	TGTGCCACCAGCAAGGGACTAGCGGGGCTTACGGGGTCCGGCACAGATACGCAGTATTTT	CATSKGLAGLTGSGTDTQYF
TRBV9	once	TRBJ2-5	TRBD2	15	TGTGCCAGCAGCGTAGGCGGGGGGGCCTCAGAGACCCAGTACTTC	CASSVGGGASETQYF
TRBV10-1	NA	TRBJ2-3	TRBD2	15	TGCGCCAGCAACGCCGGGGGGGCAGCGGCAGATACGCAGTATTTT	CASNAGGAAADTQYF
TRBV10-3	NA	TRBJ2-2	TRBD2	15	TGTGCCATCGCGGACGTCTCCCCGGGGGGCGGGGAGCTGTTTTTT	CAIADVSPGGGELFF
TRBV12-3/TRBV12-4	NA	TRBJ2-7	NA	13	TGTGCCAGCAGTTCGTCAGGCTTCTACGAGCAGTACTTC	CASSSSGFYEQYF
TRBV28	NA	TRBJ2-6	NA	17	TGTGCCAGCAGCCGCCCCCAGATGTCCTCTGGGGCCAACGTCCTGACTTTC	CASSRPQMSSGANVLTF
TRBV9	once	TRBJ2-5	TRBD2	15	TGTGCCAGCAGCGTAGGCCTAGCGGACGAAGAGACCCAGTACTTC	CASSVGLADEETQYF
TRBV3-1/TRBV3-2	NA	TRBJ2-1	TRBD2	12	TGTGCCAGCTCCGGGACTAGCGGGAGCTTTTTCTTC	CASSGTSGSFFF
TRBV11-3	NA	TRBJ2-7	NA	12	TGTGCCAGCAGCTTCGGAGTTGGCGAGCAGTACTTC	CASSFGVGEQYF
TRBV3-1/TRBV3-2	once	TRBJ1-2	NA	14	TGTGCCAGCAGCCAAGAATTCGTATCTAGTGGCTACACCTTC	CASSQEFVSSGYTF
TRBV7-8	NA	TRBJ2-6	NA	15	TGTGCCAGCAGCTTAGCAGGGGCCGGGGCCAACGTCCTGACTTTC	CASSLAGAGANVLTF
TRBV9	few	TRBJ1-6	NA	17	TGTGCCAGCAGCGCCAAACGGGAATGGTCCTATAATTCACCCCTCCACTTT	CASSAKREWSYNSPLHF
TRBV27	NA	TRBJ1-2	TRBD1	12	TGTGCCAGCGGACAGGGGTGGTATGGCTACACCTTC	CASGQGWYGYTF
TRBV5-6	NA	TRBJ2-5	NA	15	TGTGCCAGCAGCGTTCAGGGGACCGAGCAAGAGACCCAGTACTTC	CASSVQGTEQETQYF
TRBV3-1/TRBV3-2	NA	TRBJ2-1	NA	16	TGTGCCAGCAGGCCCGGACTATTCAGGCGATTGATTCCGCAGTTCTTC	CASRPGLFRRLIPQFF
TRBV23-1	NA	TRBJ1-5	NA	15	TGCGCCAGCGGGAGCCGCGGGTCGAGGAATCAGCCCCAGCATTTT	CASGSRGSRNQPQHF
TRBV28	NA	TRBJ2-2	TRBD2	16	TGTGCCAGCAGTTTGACTAGCGGGAGGCGAACCGGGGAGCTGTTTTTT	CASSLTSGRRTGELFF
TRBV27	NA	TRBJ2-1	TRBD1	14	TGTGCCAGCATTGGACAGGGGCCGTACAATGAGCAGTTCTTC	CASIGQGPYNEQFF
TRBV10-3	NA	TRBJ2-5	TRBD2	14	TGTGCCATCAGTGGGGGAGGGGTTCAAGAGACCCAGTACTTC	CAISGGGVQETQYF
TRBV28	NA	TRBJ1-1	TRBD1	13	TGTGCCAGCAACTGGGACAGAAACACTGAAGCTTTCTTT	CASNWDRNTEAFF
TRBV28	NA	TRBJ2-2	TRBD2	15	TGTGCCAGTCCCGGACTAGCGGGAGGGTCCGGGGAGCTGTTTTTT	CASPGLAGGSGELFF
TRBV11-2	NA	TRBJ2-5	TRBD2	15	TGTGCCAGCAGCTTGACTAGCGGGCGCGGGGAGACCCAGTACTTC	CASSLTSGRGETQYF
TRBV3-1/TRBV3-2	NA	TRBJ2-7	NA	15	TGTGCCAGCAGCCCTTTCAGGGAAAATCCCTACGAGCAGTACTTC	CASSPFRENPYEQYF
TRBV18	NA	TRBJ2-7	NA	17	TGTGCCAGCTCACCACCGGGATTACTACAGGGCCCCTACGAGCAGTACTTC	CASSPPGLLQGPYEQYF
TRBV19	NA	TRBJ2-5	TRBD2	15	TGTGCCAGTAGTTCGACTAGCGGGGGCCGGGAGACCCAGTACTTC	CASSSTSGGRETQYF
TRBV28	NA	TRBJ2-7	NA	15	TGTGCCAGCAGCTTCCCGGGGGGCAGGGGCAACGAGCAGTACTTC	CASSFPGGRGNEQYF
TRBV5-1	NA	TRBJ2-7	TRBD1	14	TGCGCCAGCAGCGCCCGAGGACAGGGCACCGAGCAGTACTTC	CASSARGQGTEQYF
TRBV4-1	once	TRBJ1-1	TRBD1	15	TGCGCCAGCAGCCAGGGAGACAGGGCGAACACTGAAGCTTTCTTT	CASSQGDRANTEAFF
TRBV7-9	NA	TRBJ2-2	NA	16	TGTGCCAGCAGCTTAGCCGCGACAAGGAACACCGGGGAGCTGTTTTTT	CASSLAATRNTGELFF
TRBV19	NA	TRBJ2-5	TRBD1	13	TGTGCCAGCCGACAGGGGATAAGCGGGACCCAGTACTTC	CASRQGISGTQYF
TRBV5-6	NA	TRBJ1-1	NA	16	TGTGCCAGCAGCTTGGCCCTCACAGGAACGAACACTGAAGCTTTCTTT	CASSLALTGTNTEAFF
TRBV11-3	NA	TRBJ2-1	NA	15	TGTGCCAGCAGCTTAGAGTTCAGGGGCTACAATGAGCAGTTCTTC	CASSLEFRGYNEQFF
TRBV11-1	NA	TRBJ2-7	NA	16	TGTGCCAGCAGCTTAGTGGCACAGGGCTTCTCCTACGAGCAGTACTTC	CASSLVAQGFSYEQYF
TRBV5-1	NA	TRBJ2-7	TRBD1	16	TGCGCCAGCAGACCTACTCCGGGACAGGGGATCTACGAGCAGTACTTC	CASRPTPGQGIYEQYF
TRBV7-6	few	TRBJ1-6	NA	16	TGTGCCAGCAGCCAGCAGGTGCCAGGGGCTAATTCACCCCTCCACTTT	CASSQQVPGANSPLHF
TRBV9	NA	TRBJ2-6	NA	18	TGTGCCAGCAGCGTAGTCGGCACAGTAAGCTCTGGGGCCAACGTCCTGACTTTC	CASSVVGTVSSGANVLTF
TRBV5-1	NA	TRBJ2-7	TRBD1	15	TGCGCCAGCACTTTGACCGGGACAGGGTTCGGCGAGCAGTACTTC	CASTLTGTGFGEQYF
TRBV6-1	NA	TRBJ1-5	NA	15	TGTGCCAGCAGTGAGCAGGGAGGCGGAGGGCAGCCCCAGCATTTT	CASSEQGGGGQPQHF
TRBV9	NA	TRBJ1-5	NA	15	TGTGCCAGCAGCGTAGGCAGGGCAAGCCAAGAGCCCCAGCATTTT	CASSVGRASQEPQHF
TRBV27	NA	TRBJ2-1	TRBD2	16	TGTGCCAGCAGTTTATCGGGCGGGAGTAGCAGCAATGAGCAGTTCTTC	CASSLSGGSSSNEQFF
TRBV5-8	NA	TRBJ2-3	NA	14	TGTGCCAGCAGCCTGGACACCCGCACAGATACGCAGTATTTT	CASSLDTRTDTQYF
TRBV5-1	NA	TRBJ1-1	TRBD1	16	TGCGCCAGCAGCTTGGTTCCCCGACAGGGACAGACTGAAGCTTTCTTT	CASSLVPRQGQTEAFF
TRBV5-5	NA	TRBJ1-1	NA	14	TGTGCCAGCAGCCGCGACAGAGGGAACACTGAAGCTTTCTTT	CASSRDRGNTEAFF
TRBV28	NA	TRBJ1-5	TRBD1	20	TGTGCCAGCAAGAGAGGACAGGGAAGTAACCCTAGGTTCGGCAATCAGCCCCAGCATTTT	CASKRGQGSNPRFGNQPQHF
TRBV14	NA	TRBJ1-2	NA	15	TGTGCCAGCAGCCAAGATCGACTCGGGGTGGATGGCTACACCTTC	CASSQDRLGVDGYTF
TRBV5-5	NA	TRBJ1-6	NA	16	TGTGCCAGCAGCTCGGCAGGTGAAGGAGGTAATTCACCCCTCCACTTT	CASSSAGEGGNSPLHF
TRBV28	NA	TRBJ1-3	NA	14	TGTGCCAGCAGACCTGGACAGTTTGGAAACACCATATATTTT	CASRPGQFGNTIYF
TRBV6-5	NA	TRBJ1-5	TRBD1	15	TGTGCCAGCAGATCGACAGGGGTGGGGAATCAGCCCCAGCATTTT	CASRSTGVGNQPQHF
TRBV15	NA	TRBJ1-1	TRBD1	12	TGTGCCACCAGCACGGGACAGTCCGAAGCTTTCTTT	CATSTGQSEAFF
TRBV11-2	many	TRBJ2-2	TRBD2	18	TGTGCCAGCAGCTCGGGAGGTAGCGGGGGCCCGAACACCGGGGAGCTGTTTTTT	CASSSGGSGGPNTGELFF